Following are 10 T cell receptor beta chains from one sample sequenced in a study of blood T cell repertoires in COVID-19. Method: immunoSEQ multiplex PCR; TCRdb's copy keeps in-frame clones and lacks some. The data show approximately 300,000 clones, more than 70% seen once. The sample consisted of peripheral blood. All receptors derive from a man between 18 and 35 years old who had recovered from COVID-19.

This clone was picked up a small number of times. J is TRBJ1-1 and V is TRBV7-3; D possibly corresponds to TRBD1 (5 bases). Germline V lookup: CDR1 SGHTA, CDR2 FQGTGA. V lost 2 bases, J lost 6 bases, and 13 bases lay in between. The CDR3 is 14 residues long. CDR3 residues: CASSLGGSRAEAFF. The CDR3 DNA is TGTGCCAGCAGCTTAGGGGGGAGTAGGGCTGAAGCTTTCTTT.

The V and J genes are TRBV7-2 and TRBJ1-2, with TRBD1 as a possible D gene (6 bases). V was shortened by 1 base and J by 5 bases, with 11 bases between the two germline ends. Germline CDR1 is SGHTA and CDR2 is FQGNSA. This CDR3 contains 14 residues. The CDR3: CASSLGLQGYGYTF. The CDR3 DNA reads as TGTGCCAGCAGCTTAGGCCTCCAGGGGTATGGCTACACCTTC.

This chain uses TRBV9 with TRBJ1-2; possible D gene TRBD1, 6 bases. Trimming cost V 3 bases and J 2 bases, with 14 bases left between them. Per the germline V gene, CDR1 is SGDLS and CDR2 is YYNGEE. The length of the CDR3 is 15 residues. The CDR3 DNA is TGTGCCAGCAGCGGACCCCGGGACACCAACTATGGCTACACCTTC. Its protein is CASSGPRDTNYGYTF.

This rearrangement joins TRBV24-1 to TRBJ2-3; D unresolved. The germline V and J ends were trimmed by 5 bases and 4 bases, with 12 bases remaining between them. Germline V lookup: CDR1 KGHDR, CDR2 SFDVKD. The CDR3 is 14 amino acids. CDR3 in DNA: TGTGCCACCAGTGCAGGCCCCGTCCCAGATACGCAGTATTTT. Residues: CATSAGPVPDTQYF.

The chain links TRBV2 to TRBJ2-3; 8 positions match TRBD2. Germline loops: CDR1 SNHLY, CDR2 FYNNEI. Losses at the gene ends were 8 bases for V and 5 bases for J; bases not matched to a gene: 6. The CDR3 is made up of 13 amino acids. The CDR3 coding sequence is TGTGCCAGCCGCGGGGGGTCAAGAGATACGCAGTATTTT. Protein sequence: CASRGGSRDTQYF. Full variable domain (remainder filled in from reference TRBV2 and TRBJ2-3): EPEVTQTPSHQVTQMGQEVILRCVPISNHLYFYWYRQILGQKVEFLVSFYNNEISEKSEIFDDQFSVERPDGSNFTLKIRSTKLEDSAMYFCASRGGSRDTQYFGPGTRLTVL.

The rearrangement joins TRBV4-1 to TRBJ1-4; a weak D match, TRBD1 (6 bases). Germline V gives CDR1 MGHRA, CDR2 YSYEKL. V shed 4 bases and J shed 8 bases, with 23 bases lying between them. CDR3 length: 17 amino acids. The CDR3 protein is CASSLLKGGGAGEKLFF. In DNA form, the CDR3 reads TGCGCCAGCAGCCTACTTAAGGGCGGGGGCGCCGGGGAAAAACTGTTTTTT.

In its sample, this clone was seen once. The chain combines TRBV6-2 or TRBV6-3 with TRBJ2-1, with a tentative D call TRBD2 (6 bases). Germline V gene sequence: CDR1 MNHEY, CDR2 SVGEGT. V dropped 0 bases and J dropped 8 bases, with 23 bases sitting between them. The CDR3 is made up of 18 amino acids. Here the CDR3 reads CASSYSQTPGLSRDEQFF. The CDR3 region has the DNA TGTGCCAGCAGTTACTCTCAAACACCGGGACTCTCGAGGGATGAGCAGTTCTTC.

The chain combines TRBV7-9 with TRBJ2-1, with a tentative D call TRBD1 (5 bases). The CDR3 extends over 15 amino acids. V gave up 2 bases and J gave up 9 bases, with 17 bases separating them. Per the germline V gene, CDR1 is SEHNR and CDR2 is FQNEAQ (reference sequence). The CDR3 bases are TGTGCCAGCAGCTTAAGTCGGCAGACAAGGGGTGAGCAGTTCTTC. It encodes CASSLSRQTRGEQFF.

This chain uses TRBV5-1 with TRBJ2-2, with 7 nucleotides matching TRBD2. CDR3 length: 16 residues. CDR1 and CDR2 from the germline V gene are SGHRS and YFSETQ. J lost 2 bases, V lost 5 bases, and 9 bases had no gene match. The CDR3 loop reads CASSGLAVPNTGELFF. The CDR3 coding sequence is TGCGCCAGCAGTGGGCTAGCGGTCCCTAACACCGGGGAGCTGTTTTTT.

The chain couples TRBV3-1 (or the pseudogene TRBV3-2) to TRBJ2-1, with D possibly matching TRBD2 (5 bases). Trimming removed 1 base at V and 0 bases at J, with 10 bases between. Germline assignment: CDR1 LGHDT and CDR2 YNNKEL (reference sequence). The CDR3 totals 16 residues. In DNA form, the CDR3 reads TGTGCCAGCAGCCAAGTTTTTGAGGGCTCCTACAATGAGCAGTTCTTC. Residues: CASSQVFEGSYNEQFF.